Shown below are 8 T cell receptor beta chains from a single sample sequenced in a study of blood T cell repertoires in COVID-19. Repertoires were generated with immunoSEQ multiplex PCR, while TCRdb's copy carries only in-frame clones and drops some. The sample has fewer than 70,000 clones; around 78% are singletons. The sequencing sample was made of peripheral blood. All receptors come from a human donor in a cohort sampled during active COVID-19.

The chain has TRBV4-1 and TRBJ2-7, with D perhaps matching TRBD2 (5 bases). V gave up 0 bases and J gave up 6 bases, with 15 bases separating them. Germline loops: CDR1 MGHRA, CDR2 YSYEKL. The CDR3 has 15 residues. CDR3 DNA: TGCGCCAGCAGCCAAGATTTCGGGGTACGGGGCGAGCAGTACTTC. Its translation is CASSQDFGVRGEQYF.

This clone was seen a single time. The gene calls are TRBV6-5 and TRBJ1-2, with D tentatively TRBD1 (6 bases). The germline V gene encodes CDR1 MNHEY and CDR2 SVGAGI. CDR3 length: 15 residues. V lost 4 bases, J lost 8 bases, and 20 bases lay in between. CDR3 amino acids: CASSSASTGRLGYTF. The DNA of the CDR3 is TGTGCCAGCAGTTCCGCATCGACAGGCAGGCTCGGCTACACCTTC.

This chain joins TRBV25-1 and TRBJ1-3, with TRBD1 matching 8 bases. The CDR3 runs to 18 residues. Trimming took 3 bases from V and 2 from J; bases not matched to a gene: 12. The V gene's germline CDR1 is MGHDK and CDR2 SYGVNS. The CDR3 DNA reads TGTGCCAGCAGTGAGTCCGGGGCAGGGGGCAAGCCTGGAAACACCATATATTTT. It encodes CASSESGAGGKPGNTIYF.

V and J are TRBV28 and TRBJ1-1; D is uncertain. The CDR3 consists of 13 residues. V was pared by 2 bases and J by 1 base, with 5 bases between. CDR1 is MDHEN, CDR2 SYDVKM, per germline. This chain's CDR3 is CASSLDTNTEAFF. The CDR3, as DNA: TGTGCCAGCAGTTTAGACACGAACACTGAAGCTTTCTTT. The full variable domain, in which reference TRBV28 and TRBJ1-1 provide the parts outside the CDR3, is DVKVTQSSRYLVKRTGEKVFLECVQDMDHENMFWYRQDPGLGLRLIYFSYDVKMKEKGDIPEGYSVSREKKERFSLILESASTNQTSMYLCASSLDTNTEAFFGQGTRLTVV.

This clone was seen a single time. The chain has TRBV11-3 and TRBJ2-7; a possible D gene is TRBD1 (6 bases). The CDR3 has 16 residues. V was trimmed by 5 bases and J by 0 bases, leaving 17 bases between them. Germline CDR1 and CDR2: SGHNT and YENEEA. The CDR3 bases are TGTGCCAGCAGCCAACCCGGTGCGGACAGCTCCTACGAGCAGTACTTC. Its translation is CASSQPGADSSYEQYF.

V is TRBV5-1 and J is TRBJ2-7; a possible D gene is TRBD1 (5 bases). V was shortened by 2 bases and J by 5 bases, with 14 bases between the two germline ends. The CDR3 runs to 14 residues. From germline, CDR1 is SGHRS and CDR2 YFSETQ. CDR3 sequence reads: CASSLRGIPHEQYF. The DNA for the CDR3 is TGCGCCAGCAGCTTAAGGGGAATCCCCCACGAGCAGTACTTC. Complete variable domain (other parts from reference TRBV5-1 and TRBJ2-7): KAGVTQTPRYLIKTRGQQVTLSCSPISGHRSVSWYQQTPGQGLQFLFEYFSETQRNKGNFPGRFSGRQFSNSRSEMNVSTLELGDSALYLCASSLRGIPHEQYFGPGTRLTVT.

V is TRBV10-1 and J is TRBJ2-3; a weak D match, TRBD2 (7 bases). The V end lost 2 bases, the J end lost 2 bases, and 11 bases lay between the germline ends. CDR1 is WNHNN, CDR2 SYGVQD, per germline (reference sequence). The CDR3 is 15 residues long. CDR3 residues: CASSERGAVTDTQYF. CDR3 DNA sequence: TGCGCCAGCAGTGAGCGGGGGGCCGTCACAGATACGCAGTATTTT.

The gene calls are TRBV15 and TRBJ1-2; maybe TRBD1 (6 bases). The V and J ends lost 4 bases and 1 base respectively, with 16 bases between them. Per the germline V gene, CDR1 is LNHNV and CDR2 is YYDKDF (reference sequence). This CDR3 is 16 amino acids long. The CDR3 DNA is TGTGCCACCAGCAAAGAGACAGGCTACCTTAACTATGGCTACACCTTC. Translating it yields CATSKETGYLNYGYTF. Together with reference TRBV15 and TRBJ1-2, the CDR3 gives the full variable domain: DAMVIQNPRYQVTQFGKPVTLSCSQTLNHNVMYWYQQKSSQAPKLLFHYYDKDFNNEADTPDNFQSRRPNTSFCFLDIRSPGLGDTAMYLCATSKETGYLNYGYTFGSGTRLTVV.